Presented here are 24 T cell receptor beta chains from one specimen sequenced in a study of blood T cell repertoires in COVID-19. The method was immunoSEQ multiplex PCR; TCRdb's version includes in-frame clones alone and lacks a portion of them. The table shows around 250,000 clones, with roughly nine tenths occurring only once. Sequenced: peripheral blood. The receptors shown here come from a man aged 55-75 years with acute or convalescent COVID-19.

CDR3 sequence: CASIGTGNSNQPQHF. CDR3 bases: TGTGCCAGCATCGGGACAGGGAATAGCAATCAGCCCCAGCATTTT. The chain employs TRBV6-5 and TRBJ1-5; 9 bases agree with TRBD1. Trimming cost V 7 bases and J 0 bases; bases outside gene matches: 4. The length of the CDR3 is 15 residues. The germline CDR1 and CDR2 sequences are MNHEY and SVGAGI.

The rearrangement joins TRBV7-3 to TRBJ2-5; D perhaps matches TRBD2 (6 bases). Germline V gene data show CDR1 as SGHTA and CDR2 as FQGTGA. The CDR3 sequence is 15 residues long. Trimming stripped 2 bases from V and 3 bases from J, with 13 bases between. CDR3 sequence reads: CASSLSTEGEETQYF. Written as DNA, the CDR3 is TGTGCCAGCAGCTTATCAACGGAGGGCGAAGAGACCCAGTACTTC. Based on the CDR3 plus reference TRBV7-3 and TRBJ2-5, the full variable domain is GAGVSQTPSNKVTEKGKYVELRCDPISGHTALYWYRQSLGQGPEFLIYFQGTGAADDSGLPNDRFFAVRPEGSVSTLKIQRTERGDSAVYLCASSLSTEGEETQYFGPGTRLLVL.

J is TRBJ2-2 and V is TRBV6-2 or TRBV6-3; no definite D call. The CDR3 covers 17 residues. Per germline, CDR1 MNHEY and CDR2 SVGEGT. V dropped 2 bases and J dropped 0 bases, with 13 bases sitting between them. CDR3 sequence (DNA): TGTGCCAGCAGTTACACGTGGGCGAAGCCGAACACCGGGGAGCTGTTTTTT. It codes for CASSYTWAKPNTGELFF.

The genes are TRBV9 and TRBJ1-6; D gene ambiguous. The V gene's germline CDR1 is SGDLS and CDR2 YYNGEE. The CDR3 contains 15 residues. V lost 6 bases and J lost 7, with 17 bases in between. The CDR3 is CASTPWADLNSPLHF. The CDR3 nucleotides read TGTGCCAGCACCCCATGGGCAGATCTCAATTCACCCCTCCACTTT.

This chain joins TRBV12-3 or TRBV12-4 and TRBJ1-1, with no clear D. V was trimmed by 5 bases and J by 8 bases, leaving 12 bases between them. There are 12 residues in the CDR3. CDR3 nucleotide sequence: TGTGCCAGCAGTCCTACGCGGAGAGAAGCTTTCTTT. Translating gives CASSPTRREAFF.

V and J are TRBV7-9 and TRBJ2-1, with TRBD2 matching over 13 bases. The V gene end was trimmed by 2 bases and the J gene end by 4 bases; junction bases not matched to a gene: 11. The CDR3 length is 19 residues. Germline CDR1 is SEHNR and CDR2 is FQNEAQ (reference sequence). This CDR3 reads CASSLRGVLTSGGYNEQFF. CDR3 bases: TGTGCCAGCAGCTTAAGAGGGGTACTGACTAGCGGGGGGTACAATGAGCAGTTCTTC.

The rearrangement joins TRBV18 to TRBJ1-1, with 9 bases matching TRBD1. V gave up 3 bases and J gave up 4 bases; unmatched junction bases: 6. This CDR3 is built from 15 residues. CDR1 is KGHSH and CDR2 is LQKENI in the germline V gene. As DNA, the CDR3 is TGTGCCAGCTCACCCCGACAGGGGGATGCCACTGAAGCTTTCTTT. The encoded protein is CASSPRQGDATEAFF.

The chain recombines TRBV9 with TRBJ1-2, with D maybe TRBD1 (6 bases). V lost 4 bases and J 4 bases, leaving 14 bases between the germline ends. Germline V CDR1 and CDR2: SGDLS, YYNGEE. The CDR3 consists of 14 residues. The CDR3 spells CASSPERTVYGYTF. CDR3 bases: TGTGCCAGCAGCCCCGAGAGGACAGTCTATGGCTACACCTTC.

The J gene is TRBJ1-4, the V gene TRBV28, with no clear D. Trimming stripped 6 bases from V and 4 bases from J, with 12 bases between. The CDR3 runs 14 residues. Germline V gene lookup returns CDR1 MDHEN and CDR2 SYDVKM. CDR3 sequence reads: CASRTRRFNEKLFF. The CDR3 DNA follows: TGTGCCAGCAGGACTCGAAGGTTTAATGAAAAACTGTTTTTT.

This clone was detected once. The chain employs TRBV7-8 and TRBJ2-5; the match to TRBD1 covers 7 bases. Per germline, CDR1 SGHVS and CDR2 FQNEAQ. V lost 0 bases, J lost 0 bases, and 1 base stayed unmatched. The CDR3 sequence is 15 residues long. This CDR3 reads CASSLAGTDQETQYF. The CDR3 coding sequence is TGTGCCAGCAGCTTAGCTGGGACAGACCAAGAGACCCAGTACTTC.

This rearrangement joins TRBV9 to TRBJ1-5, with 9 bases lining up with TRBD1. The CDR3 sequence is 15 residues long. Looked up from germline, CDR1 is SGDLS and CDR2 is YYNGEE. V lost 3 bases to trimming and J lost 6 bases; unmatched junction nucleotides: 7. CDR3 region: CASSASGTGSQPQHF. CDR3 sequence (DNA): TGTGCCAGCAGCGCTTCCGGGACAGGGAGTCAGCCCCAGCATTTT.

The chain combines TRBV20-1 with TRBJ2-1; 10 bases are shared with TRBD2. Per the germline V gene, CDR1 is DFQATT and CDR2 is SNEGSKA (reference sequence). This CDR3 has 15 residues. V lost 3 bases and J lost 7; bases outside the gene matches: 9. CDR3 region: CSASYSSGRWNEQFF. The CDR3 DNA sequence: TGCAGTGCTAGTTATTCTAGCGGGAGATGGAATGAGCAGTTCTTC.

The J gene is TRBJ1-2, the V gene TRBV24-1; maybe TRBD1 (5 bases). In germline, CDR1 is KGHDR, CDR2 SFDVKD. With 9 bases removed from V and 2 bases from J, the gap between germline ends came to 9 bases. The CDR3 has 12 residues. The chain's CDR3 is CATGGTNYGYTF. The CDR3 nucleotides are TGTGCCACCGGAGGGACCAACTATGGCTACACCTTC.

This clone was picked up one time. The chain uses TRBV5-1 and TRBJ2-2, with D possibly TRBD1 on 5 matching bases. CDR3 size: 18 residues. Germline CDR1 and CDR2: SGHRS and YFSETQ. V was shortened by 0 bases and J by 1 base, with 16 bases between the two germline ends. CDR3 coding DNA: TGCGCCAGCAGCTTGGCACAATTAGAGACAGTGAACACCGGGGAGCTGTTTTTT. Encoded protein: CASSLAQLETVNTGELFF. The full variable domain, in which reference TRBV5-1 and TRBJ2-2 provide the parts outside the CDR3, is KAGVTQTPRYLIKTRGQQVTLSCSPISGHRSVSWYQQTPGQGLQFLFEYFSETQRNKGNFPGRFSGRQFSNSRSEMNVSTLELGDSALYLCASSLAQLETVNTGELFFGEGSRLTVL.

V gene TRBV6-5 combines with J gene TRBJ1-5, with D perhaps TRBD1 (5 bases). V was clipped by 7 bases and J by 1 base, with 5 bases between them. The V gene's germline CDR1 is MNHEY and CDR2 SVGAGI. This CDR3 region has 12 residues. Here the CDR3 reads CASTGSNQPQHF. Written as DNA, the CDR3 is TGTGCCAGCACAGGGAGCAATCAGCCCCAGCATTTT.

This chain uses TRBV27 with TRBJ2-2, with 7 bases matching TRBD2. Germline lookup yields CDR1 MNHEY and CDR2 SMNVEV (reference sequence). V gave up 10 bases and J gave up 1 base; unmatched junction bases: 3. The CDR3 spans 13 residues. CDR3 region: CAISGMNTGELFF. DNA of the CDR3: TGTGCCATCAGCGGGATGAACACCGGGGAGCTGTTTTTT.

This chain connects TRBV7-9 to TRBJ2-5, with TRBD2 matching over 12 bases. The CDR3 sequence is 14 residues long. V shed 5 bases and J 5 bases; nucleotides not matched to a gene: 3. The germline gives CDR1 SEHNR, CDR2 FQNEAQ (reference sequence). For the CDR3, the DNA is TGTGCCAGCAGCACTAGCGGGAGGTTCGAGACCCAGTACTTC. Translation: CASSTSGRFETQYF.

Points on this clone: The identical CDR3 is also encoded by other nucleotide sequences in the sample. The chain carries TRBV30 and TRBJ2-7; 10 bases match TRBD1. The CDR3 is 14 amino acids. CDR1 is GTSNPN and CDR2 is SVGIG in the germline V gene (reference sequence). Trimming at V came to 2 bases and at J to 2 bases, leaving 3 bases not matched to a gene. CDR3 residues: CAWSRGTGAYEQYF. The CDR3, as DNA: TGTGCCTGGAGTCGAGGGACAGGGGCCTACGAGCAGTACTTC.

The rearrangement joins TRBV18 to TRBJ2-3; tentatively, D is TRBD1 (6 bases). The length of the CDR3 is 16 residues. The germline gives CDR1 KGHSH, CDR2 LQKENI. Trimming shortened V by 2 bases and J by 4 bases, and 16 bases separated the two germline ends. The CDR3: CASSPIRGSGPDTQYF. CDR3 sequence (DNA): TGTGCCAGCTCACCAATCAGGGGTTCCGGGCCAGATACGCAGTATTTT.

This chain links TRBV7-2 with TRBJ2-6; 9 bases agree with TRBD1. The CDR3 spans 16 residues. V trimming: 5 bases; J trimming: 9 bases; junction bases outside the gene matches: 11. The germline CDR1 and CDR2 sequences are SGHTA and FQGNSA. The CDR3 here is CASSPGTGSTINVLTF. DNA of the CDR3: TGTGCCAGCAGCCCAGGGACAGGGTCAACCATCAACGTCCTGACTTTC.

The rearrangement uses TRBV19 and TRBJ1-2; D uncertain. The germline gives CDR1 LNHDA, CDR2 SQIVND (reference sequence). CDR3 size: 13 residues. Trimming took off 0 bases at V and 4 bases at J, with 6 bases between the two ends. CDR3 sequence (DNA): TGTGCCAGTAGTATAGAGGGAGTCTATGGCTACACCTTC. Translation: CASSIEGVYGYTF.

The J gene is TRBJ2-1, the V gene TRBV27, with 7 bases lining up with TRBD1. The CDR3 is made up of 15 amino acids. V gave up 1 base and J gave up 5 bases; unmatched junction bases: 5. CDR1 and CDR2 (germline): MNHEY, SMNVEV (reference sequence). The chain's CDR3 is CASSLYRGLHNEQFF. The CDR3 DNA sequence: TGTGCCAGCAGTTTATACAGGGGTCTGCACAATGAGCAGTTCTTC.

The chain couples TRBV5-1 to TRBJ2-5; 12 positions agree with TRBD2. The CDR3 totals 18 residues. The J segment lost 2 bases and the V segment lost 3 bases, leaving 11 bases of the junction unmatched. Germline CDR1 SGHRS, CDR2 YFSETQ. CDR3 DNA: TGCGCCAGCAGCTCCGGGGGTAGCGGACTAGCGGGGCAAGAGACCCAGTACTTC. Its translation is CASSSGGSGLAGQETQYF.

The CDR3, as DNA: TGTGCCAGCAGCTTGGACAGGAGCTATGGCTACACCTTC. This sequence encodes CASSLDRSYGYTF. J is TRBJ1-2 and V is TRBV5-5; TRBD1 is a possible D gene (5 bases). CDR3 length equals 13 residues. Germline V gene lookup returns CDR1 SGHKS and CDR2 YYEKEE (reference sequence). The V gene lost 0 bases and the J gene lost 4 bases, with 7 bases spanning the gap.